The clone carrying this T cell receptor (beta chain) is categorized as medium-sized (0.01 to 0.1%). As yet, its antigen is unknown. This sample is drawn from a study of vaccination and CD4 T cells after COVID-19. Turning to the study itself: Median time from COVID diagnosis to post-COVID sampling was over 85 days (35 to 161).

This CDR3 contains 14 residues. Looked up from germline, CDR1 is SGHVS and CDR2 is FQNEAQ. With V trimmed by 1 base and J by 2 bases, 1 base remained unmatched. Described treatment: approximately 11-day PBMC culture with coronavirus spike peptide pools or control peptides (ViraFEST assay). General study points: Spike mono-reactivity was evident in 304 of the 307 vaccine-specific clones derived from convalescent patients.

The Oncomine TCR Beta short-read assay sequenced DNA from cultured CD4+ T cells. TCRdb independently ran MiXCR on the PCR reads; one entry per CDR3 protein. The sample has some 4,300 distinct CDR3 sequences, around 20% seen once. The chain has TRBV7-8 and TRBJ1-1; 7 bases are shared with TRBD1. The sample comprised CD4+ T cells from blood, cultured in vitro. The origin of this receptor is a human donor who had recovered from COVID-19. CDR3 DNA: TGTGCCAGCAGCTTAGGACAGGGCAACACTGAAGCTTTCTTT. Its translation is CASSLGQGNTEAFF.